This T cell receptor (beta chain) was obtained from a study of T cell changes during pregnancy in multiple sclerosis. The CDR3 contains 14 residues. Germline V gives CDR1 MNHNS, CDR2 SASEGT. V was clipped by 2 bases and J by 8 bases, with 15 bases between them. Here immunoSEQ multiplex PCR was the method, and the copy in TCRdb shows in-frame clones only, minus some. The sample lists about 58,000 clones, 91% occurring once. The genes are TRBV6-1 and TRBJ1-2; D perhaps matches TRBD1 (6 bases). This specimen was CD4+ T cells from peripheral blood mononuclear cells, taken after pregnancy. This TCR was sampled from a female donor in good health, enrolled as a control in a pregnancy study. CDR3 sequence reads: CASSERGRQSGYTF. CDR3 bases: TGTGCCAGCAGTGAAAGGGGGAGACAGTCCGGCTACACCTTC.